This is a list of T cell receptor beta chains from one sample in a study of blood T cell repertoires in COVID-19. Produced via immunoSEQ multiplex PCR; TCRdb's table is partial and in-frame only. Here the sample spans more than 200,000 clones, around nine tenths being singletons. Sequenced: PBMCs or T cells enriched from blood (not recorded which). These TCRs come from a woman aged 45-65 years who had recovered from COVID-19. Each CDR3 is given with its conserved first and last residue. A D gene is named only where the DNA matches it firmly. Clone size is given for some rows only: seen once, a few or many times, or a class if the clone is expanded.

V,J,size,D,DNA,CDR3
TRBV5-1,TRBJ2-2,.,TRBD1,TGCGCCAGCAGCCCTCCGGTGATGGTAGCAGGGGGCGAAGACACCGGGGAGCTGTTTTTT,CASSPPVMVAGGEDTGELFF
TRBV2,TRBJ2-3,.,.,TGTGCCAGCAGTGCAGGCGGGTCGACAGATACGCAGTATTTT,CASSAGGSTDTQYF
TRBV18,TRBJ1-5,.,TRBD1,TGTGCCAGCTCACCAGGACAGGACCAGCCCCAGCATTTT,CASSPGQDQPQHF
TRBV29-1,TRBJ1-2,.,.,TGCAGCGTTGGGGAGGGGACCAACTATGGCTACACCTTC,CSVGEGTNYGYTF
TRBV19,TRBJ1-5,.,.,TGTGCCAGTAGTATAGAACAGGGACGCAGCAATCAGCCCCAGCATTTT,CASSIEQGRSNQPQHF
TRBV24-1,TRBJ2-3,.,TRBD1,TGTGCCACCTCACCCAGGGGGCCAGATACGCAGTATTTT,CATSPRGPDTQYF
TRBV2,TRBJ2-1,.,.,TGTGCCAGCAGGGAGATTCAGGGGTACAATGAGCAGTTCTTC,CASREIQGYNEQFF
TRBV4-3,TRBJ1-3,.,.,TGCGCCAGCAGCTATAGACGGACAAGCTCTGGAAACACCATATATTTT,CASSYRRTSSGNTIYF
TRBV5-1,TRBJ2-3,.,.,TGCGCCAGCAGCTTGGTTTCGAGCACAGATACGCAGTATTTT,CASSLVSSTDTQYF
TRBV6-5,TRBJ1-2,.,.,TGTGCCAGCTCACAGGCCGCCTCACTCCTTTATGGCTACACCTTC,CASSQAASLLYGYTF
TRBV28,TRBJ1-2,once,.,TGTGCCAGCAGTTTATTCGGGGGTGGCTATGGCTACACCTTC,CASSLFGGGYGYTF
TRBV27,TRBJ1-6,few,TRBD1,TGTGCCAGCAGCTTCGGGACAGGGTCCTATAATTCACCCCTCCACTTT,CASSFGTGSYNSPLHF
TRBV28,TRBJ2-1,.,TRBD2,TGTGCCAGCAGTCGATCCCTAGCGGGAGTGATTGAGCAGTTCTTC,CASSRSLAGVIEQFF
TRBV5-5,TRBJ1-1,.,TRBD1,TGTGCCAGCAGCTCTTCAGGGGGCACTGAAGCTTTCTTT,CASSSSGGTEAFF
TRBV4-3,TRBJ1-2,.,.,TGCGCCAGCAGCCAAGATCAGTCCAGGGGCTATGGCTACACCTTC,CASSQDQSRGYGYTF
TRBV4-2,TRBJ2-7,once,TRBD2,TGTGCCAGCAGCCAAGCGTCTCGAACTAGCGGGAAATACGAGCAGTACTTC,CASSQASRTSGKYEQYF
TRBV7-3,TRBJ2-5,.,TRBD1,TGTGCCAGCAGCGACGGACAGGGTTTAGGAGAGACCCAGTACTTC,CASSDGQGLGETQYF
TRBV2,TRBJ2-3,.,TRBD1,TGTGCCAGTTGGAGACCGGGACAGCCCACAGATACGCAGTATTTT,CASWRPGQPTDTQYF
TRBV5-1,TRBJ1-3,.,.,TGCGCCAGCGGTATCGGAGGGACTGGAAACACCATATATTTT,CASGIGGTGNTIYF
TRBV4-2,TRBJ2-1,.,TRBD1,TGTGCCAGCAGCCAAGACCCCAGCGGACAGGGGAGCCGTGAGCAGTTCTTC,CASSQDPSGQGSREQFF
TRBV11-2,TRBJ2-3,.,.,TGTGCCAGTCAGCGGCAGGGGGGTTTTGTCACAGATACGCAGTATTTT,CASQRQGGFVTDTQYF
TRBV29-1,TRBJ2-5,.,TRBD1,TGCAGCGTTGATTTTCTGGACAGGGGCCAAGAGACCCAGTACTTC,CSVDFLDRGQETQYF
TRBV11-3,TRBJ2-5,once,.,TGTGCCAGCAGCTTAGGACTAGGGGCGCAAGAGACCCAGTACTTC,CASSLGLGAQETQYF
TRBV2,TRBJ2-7,.,.,TGTGCCAGCAGTGACGAGACAGCCTCGGACGAGCAGTACTTC,CASSDETASDEQYF
TRBV18,TRBJ1-5,.,TRBD1,TGTGCCAGCTCACAGACAGGGGGCTCTGGACAGCCCCAGCATTTT,CASSQTGGSGQPQHF
TRBV11-2,TRBJ2-3,.,TRBD2,TGTGCCAGCAGCTTATTACGGACTAGCGGAAAAGTTGCAGATACGCAGTATTTT,CASSLLRTSGKVADTQYF
TRBV28,TRBJ1-2,once,.,TGTGCCAGCAGCTCCGGACAGATCGGTGGCTACACCTTC,CASSSGQIGGYTF
TRBV6-5,TRBJ1-5,.,.,TGTGCCAGCAGTTCAGGGATGGCCCACAATCAGCCCCAGCATTTT,CASSSGMAHNQPQHF
TRBV18,TRBJ1-2,.,.,TGTGCCAGCTCACCTTCAGGGACTCTCTATGGCTACACCTTC,CASSPSGTLYGYTF
TRBV28,TRBJ1-1,.,.,TGTGCCAGCAGTCGAGGGCCAGTTGAAGCTTTCTTT,CASSRGPVEAFF
TRBV30,TRBJ2-7,.,TRBD1,TGTGCCTGGAGTGTGTATATTTGGGACAGGGGTATTGGCGAGCAGTACTTC,CAWSVYIWDRGIGEQYF
TRBV6-5,TRBJ2-1,.,.,TGTGCCAGCAGTTACTCACTAGTTGTCCCCACCAATGAGCAGTTCTTC,CASSYSLVVPTNEQFF
TRBV5-1,TRBJ1-5,.,.,TGCGCCAGCAGCCTAGACAGTGGGATGCAGCCCCAGCATTTT,CASSLDSGMQPQHF
TRBV11-2,TRBJ2-3,.,TRBD1,TGTGCCAGCAGTCTGGACAGGGTTACCCTTACGCAGTATTTT,CASSLDRVTLTQYF
TRBV10-1,TRBJ2-5,.,.,TGCGCCAGCAGTGAGTCACTTCAAGAGACCCAGTACTTC,CASSESLQETQYF
TRBV6-2/TRBV6-3,TRBJ1-2,.,.,TGTGCCAGCAGTTACTCATCTATGAGACTTTCCCCTGACTATGGCTACACCTTC,CASSYSSMRLSPDYGYTF
TRBV2,TRBJ2-3,once,TRBD2,TGTGCCAGCAGTGAACCGGGACTAGCGGGAGGGCCCTCAGATACGCAGTATTTT,CASSEPGLAGGPSDTQYF
TRBV4-1,TRBJ1-2,.,.,TGCGCCAGCAGCCAAACCAATGGGCCAGGGAGGGATGGCTACACCTTC,CASSQTNGPGRDGYTF
TRBV5-1,TRBJ2-7,.,.,TGCGCCAGCAGCTTGGGGACGGAGGACTACTACGAGCAGTACTTC,CASSLGTEDYYEQYF
TRBV6-5,TRBJ2-7,.,.,TGTGCCAGCAGGGACGGACAGTTGTACGAGCAGTACTTC,CASRDGQLYEQYF
TRBV11-2,TRBJ2-2,.,TRBD2,TGTGCCAGCAGCTTAGGCATAGGCGGACTAGCAGGTACCGGGGAGCTGTTTTTT,CASSLGIGGLAGTGELFF
TRBV3-1/TRBV3-2,TRBJ1-3,once,.,TGTGCCAGCAGCCAAGTTCAGTTTGGAAACACCATATATTTT,CASSQVQFGNTIYF
TRBV28,TRBJ1-2,.,TRBD1,TGTGCCAGCAGTTTGGTACAGGGGTATGGCTACACCTTC,CASSLVQGYGYTF
TRBV5-1,TRBJ2-7,.,TRBD2,TGCGCCACCGGGCCTGGGACTAGCGAAGAGCAGTACTTC,CATGPGTSEEQYF
TRBV7-9,TRBJ2-7,.,.,TGTGCCAGCAACCTAGACTCCTACGAGCAGTACTTC,CASNLDSYEQYF
TRBV6-4,TRBJ1-2,.,TRBD1,TGTGCCGTCTCGGGGGACAGGGCCGACGCTGGGGTTAACTATGGCTACACCTTC,CAVSGDRADAGVNYGYTF
TRBV2,TRBJ1-5,few,.,TGTGCCGTTGGTGTTGAGGTGACCAATCAGCCCCAGCATTTT,CAVGVEVTNQPQHF
TRBV7-9,TRBJ2-1,.,.,TGTGCCAGCAGCTCAGCGACTTGGGAGCAGTTCTTC,CASSSATWEQFF
TRBV4-1,TRBJ2-5,.,.,TGCGCCAGCAGCCAAGAAGCCCTACAAGAGACCCAGTACTTC,CASSQEALQETQYF
TRBV6-1,TRBJ2-1,.,TRBD1,TGTGCCAGCAGTGAAGGGGGCAGGGGGCGTAACAATGAGCAGTTCTTC,CASSEGGRGRNNEQFF
TRBV5-1,TRBJ1-1,.,TRBD1,TGCGCCAGCAGCTTGGTATTGGGACAGGGAAACCCAGCTTTCTTT,CASSLVLGQGNPAFF
TRBV28,TRBJ2-3,.,.,TGTGCCAGCAGTTTCAACAGGAACACAGATACGCAGTATTTT,CASSFNRNTDTQYF
TRBV10-3,TRBJ1-5,.,.,TGTGCCATCAGTGAGGCCAGGGGCAATCAGCCCCAGCATTTT,CAISEARGNQPQHF
TRBV18,TRBJ2-1,.,TRBD1,TGTGCCAGCTCACCGGACAGGCCCTCCATCTCCTACAATGAGCAGTTCTTC,CASSPDRPSISYNEQFF
TRBV19,TRBJ2-5,.,TRBD2,TGTGCCAGTAGTATAAGCGGGAGGCAACAAGAGACCCAGTACTTC,CASSISGRQQETQYF